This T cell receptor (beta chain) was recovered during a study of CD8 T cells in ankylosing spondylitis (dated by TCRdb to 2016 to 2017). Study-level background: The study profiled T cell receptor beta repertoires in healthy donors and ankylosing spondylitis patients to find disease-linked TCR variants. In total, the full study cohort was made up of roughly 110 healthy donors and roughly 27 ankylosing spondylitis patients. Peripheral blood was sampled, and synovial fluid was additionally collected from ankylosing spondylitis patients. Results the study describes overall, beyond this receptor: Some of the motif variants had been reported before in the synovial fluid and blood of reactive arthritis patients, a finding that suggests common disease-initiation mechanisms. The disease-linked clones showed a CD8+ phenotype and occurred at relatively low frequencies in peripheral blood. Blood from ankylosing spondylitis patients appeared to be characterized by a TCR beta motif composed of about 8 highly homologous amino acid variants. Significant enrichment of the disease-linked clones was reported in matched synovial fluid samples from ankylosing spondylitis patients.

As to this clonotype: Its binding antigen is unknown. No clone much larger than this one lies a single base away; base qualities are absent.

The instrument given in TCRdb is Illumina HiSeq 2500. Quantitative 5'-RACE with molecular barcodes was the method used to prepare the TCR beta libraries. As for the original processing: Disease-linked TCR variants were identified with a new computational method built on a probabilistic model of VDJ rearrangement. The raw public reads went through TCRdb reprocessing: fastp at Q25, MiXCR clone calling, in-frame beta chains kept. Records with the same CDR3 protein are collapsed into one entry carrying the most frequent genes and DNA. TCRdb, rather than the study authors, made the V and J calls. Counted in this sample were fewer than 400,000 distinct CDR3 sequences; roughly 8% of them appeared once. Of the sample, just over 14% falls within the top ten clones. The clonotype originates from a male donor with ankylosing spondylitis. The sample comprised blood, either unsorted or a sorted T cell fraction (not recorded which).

The CDR3 is CSVSVQAKLFF. The bases read TGCAGCGTATCCGTACAGGCTAAACTGTTTTTT. This chain joins TRBV29-1 to TRBJ1-4; TRBD1 could be the D gene, as 5 bases match. The cysteine opens and the phenylalanine closes a CDR3 of 11 amino acids. Only the CDR3 DNA is retained, 33 bases long and in frame from the first base. Trimming removed 6 bases from V and 11 bases from J, leaving 13 bases between the germline ends. As encoded in the germline V gene, CDR1 is SQVTM while CDR2 is ANQGSEA.